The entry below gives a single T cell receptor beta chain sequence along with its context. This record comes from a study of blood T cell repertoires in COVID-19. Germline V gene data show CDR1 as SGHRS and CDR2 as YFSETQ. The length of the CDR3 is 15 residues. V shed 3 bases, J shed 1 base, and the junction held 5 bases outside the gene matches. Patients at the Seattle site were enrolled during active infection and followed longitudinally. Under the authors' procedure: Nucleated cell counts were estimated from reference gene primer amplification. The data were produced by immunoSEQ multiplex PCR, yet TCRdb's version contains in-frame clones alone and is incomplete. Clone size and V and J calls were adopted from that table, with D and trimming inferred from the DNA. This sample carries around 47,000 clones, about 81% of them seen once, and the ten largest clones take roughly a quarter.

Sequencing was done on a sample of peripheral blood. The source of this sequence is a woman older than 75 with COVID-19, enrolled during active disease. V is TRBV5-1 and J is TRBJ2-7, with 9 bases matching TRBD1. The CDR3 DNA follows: TGCGCCAGCAGCTGGCGGACAGGGGCATCCTACGAGCAGTACTTC. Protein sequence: CASSWRTGASYEQYF.